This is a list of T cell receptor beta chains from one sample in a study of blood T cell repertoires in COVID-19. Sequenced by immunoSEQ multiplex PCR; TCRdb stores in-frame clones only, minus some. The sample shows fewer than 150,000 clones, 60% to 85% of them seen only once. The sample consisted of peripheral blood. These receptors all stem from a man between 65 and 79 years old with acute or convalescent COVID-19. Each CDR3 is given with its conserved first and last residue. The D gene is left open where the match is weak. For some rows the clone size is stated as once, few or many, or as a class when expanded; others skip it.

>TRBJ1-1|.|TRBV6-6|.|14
CASSPRQVGTEAFF
TGTGCCAGCAGTCCTCGACAGGTTGGGACTGAAGCTTTCTTT
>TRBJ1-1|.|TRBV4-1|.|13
CASSQGGRLEAFF
TGCGCCAGCAGCCAAGGAGGGCGGCTTGAAGCTTTCTTT
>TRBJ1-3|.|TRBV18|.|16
CASSPLGQGIGNTIYF
TGTGCCAGCTCACCACTAGGCCAGGGGATTGGAAACACCATATATTTT
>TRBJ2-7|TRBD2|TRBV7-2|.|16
CASSLAHGGAYYEQYF
TGTGCCAGCAGCTTAGCGCACGGGGGGGCCTACTACGAGCAGTACTTC
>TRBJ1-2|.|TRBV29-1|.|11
CSVVYQGGYTF
TGCAGCGTTGTATATCAGGGTGGCTACACCTTC
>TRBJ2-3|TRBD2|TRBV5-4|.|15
CASSLLAGRTDTQYF
TGTGCCAGCAGCTTGTTAGCGGGGCGCACAGATACGCAGTATTTT
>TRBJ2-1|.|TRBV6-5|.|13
CASSREIYNEQFF
TGTGCCAGCAGTCGGGAGATCTACAATGAGCAGTTCTTC
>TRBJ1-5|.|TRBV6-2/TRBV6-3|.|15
CASSYYWGGSQPQHF
TGTGCCAGCAGTTATTATTGGGGGGGTAGTCAGCCCCAGCATTTT
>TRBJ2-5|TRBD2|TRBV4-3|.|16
CASSQSSGGARETQYF
TGCGCCAGCAGCCAATCTAGCGGGGGGGCCCGAGAGACCCAGTACTTC
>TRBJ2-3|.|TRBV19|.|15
CASSIWSRSGDTQYF
TGTGCCAGTAGTATTTGGAGTAGAAGTGGCGATACGCAGTATTTT
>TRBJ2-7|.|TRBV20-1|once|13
CSASGGPSYEQYF
TGCAGTGCTAGTGGGGGGCCATCCTACGAGCAGTACTTC
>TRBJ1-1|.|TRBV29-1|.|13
CSVVVQGWTEAFF
TGCAGCGTTGTGGTACAGGGATGGACTGAAGCTTTCTTT
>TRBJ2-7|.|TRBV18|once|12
CASSPEYYEQYF
TGTGCCAGCTCACCGGAGTACTACGAGCAGTACTTC
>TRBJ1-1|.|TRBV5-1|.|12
CASGRENTEAFF
TGCGCCAGCGGACGGGAGAACACTGAAGCTTTCTTT
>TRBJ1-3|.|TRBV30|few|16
CAWSVGGLGSGNTIYF
TGTGCCTGGAGTGTCGGGGGGCTAGGCTCTGGAAACACCATATATTTT
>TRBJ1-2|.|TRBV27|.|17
CASRAKELGRARYGYTF
TGTGCCAGCAGGGCAAAGGAGTTGGGGAGGGCCCGCTATGGCTACACCTTC
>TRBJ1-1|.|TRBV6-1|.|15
CASRDLVTVNTEAFF
TGTGCCAGCAGGGATTTAGTGACAGTGAACACTGAAGCTTTCTTT
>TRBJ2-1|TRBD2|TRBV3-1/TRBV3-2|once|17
CASSQEGSGSSYNEQFF
TGTGCCAGCAGCCAAGAGGGTAGCGGGAGCTCCTACAATGAGCAGTTCTTC
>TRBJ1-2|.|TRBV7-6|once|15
CASSLGRTPMDGYTF
TGTGCCAGCAGCTTAGGTAGGACTCCGATGGATGGCTACACCTTC
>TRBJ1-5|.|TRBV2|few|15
CASSPRSAGNQPQHF
TGTGCCAGCAGTCCCCGGTCGGCGGGCAATCAGCCCCAGCATTTT
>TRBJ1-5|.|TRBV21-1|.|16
CASSKDGGNSNQPQHF
TGTGCCAGCAGCAAAGATGGGGGGAATAGCAATCAGCCCCAGCATTTT
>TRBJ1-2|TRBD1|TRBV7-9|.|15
CASSSHSQGVWGYTF
TGTGCCAGCAGCTCCCACTCACAGGGGGTTTGGGGCTACACCTTC
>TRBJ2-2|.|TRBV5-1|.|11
CASSLIGELFF
TGCGCCAGCAGCCTAATCGGGGAGCTGTTTTTT
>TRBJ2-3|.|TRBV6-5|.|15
CASSPSLGGADTQYF
TGTGCCAGCAGCCCCTCCCTAGGAGGGGCAGATACGCAGTATTTT
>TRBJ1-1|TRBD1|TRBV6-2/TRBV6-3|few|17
CASSRGTGRRRNTEAFF
TGTGCCAGCAGCCGGGGGACAGGGCGTCGAAGGAACACTGAAGCTTTCTTT
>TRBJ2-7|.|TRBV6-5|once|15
CASSYAPDRTYEQYF
TGTGCCAGCAGTTACGCTCCTGACAGGACCTACGAGCAGTACTTC
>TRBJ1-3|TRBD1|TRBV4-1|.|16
CASSQSIAGGGNTIYF
TGCGCCAGCAGCCAAAGTATCGCAGGGGGCGGAAACACCATATATTTT
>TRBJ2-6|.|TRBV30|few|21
CAWSVWRCRRRRDSGANVLTF
TGTGCCTGGAGTGTATGGCGATGTAGGAGACGGAGGGATTCAGGGGCCAACGTCCTGACTTTC
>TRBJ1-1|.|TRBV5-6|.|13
CASTLPRNTEAFF
TGTGCCAGCACCCTGCCGAGGAACACTGAAGCTTTCTTT
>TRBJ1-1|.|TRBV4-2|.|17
CASSPLNRPFMNTEAFF
TGTGCCAGCAGTCCTCTTAACAGGCCATTTATGAACACTGAAGCTTTCTTT
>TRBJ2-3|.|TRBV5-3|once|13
CARSLELTDTQYF
TGTGCCAGAAGCTTGGAGCTCACAGATACGCAGTATTTT
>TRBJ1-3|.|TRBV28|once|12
CASSSRLNTIYF
TGTGCCAGCAGTTCCCGTCTAAACACCATATATTTT
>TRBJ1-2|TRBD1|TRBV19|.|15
CASSIFGQGLEGYTF
TGTGCCAGTAGTATTTTCGGACAGGGGCTTGAGGGCTACACCTTC
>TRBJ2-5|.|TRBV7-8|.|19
CASTDMRAMDSLLQETQYF
TGTGCCAGCACCGATATGCGGGCTATGGACAGCTTATTGCAGGAGACCCAGTACTTC
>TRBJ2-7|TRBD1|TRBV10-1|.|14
CASSVGTGDYEQYF
TGCGCCAGCAGTGTCGGGACAGGCGATTACGAGCAGTACTTC
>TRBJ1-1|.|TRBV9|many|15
CASSVATGENTEAFF
TGTGCCAGCAGCGTAGCTACGGGGGAGAACACTGAAGCTTTCTTT
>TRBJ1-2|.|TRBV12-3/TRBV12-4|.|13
CASSPRLTGGYTF
TGTGCCAGCAGTCCACGCCTGACTGGGGGCTACACCTTC
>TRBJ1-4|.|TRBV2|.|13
CASSSAGREKLFF
TGTGCCAGCAGTAGTGCAGGTAGAGAAAAACTGTTTTTT
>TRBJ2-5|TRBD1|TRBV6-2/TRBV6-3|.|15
CASSLQGARWKTQYF
TGTGCCAGCAGTCTACAGGGGGCGCGTTGGAAGACCCAGTACTTC
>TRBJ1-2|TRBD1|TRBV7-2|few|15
CASSITGTGSRGYTF
TGTGCCAGCAGCATCACCGGGACAGGGTCGCGTGGCTACACCTTC
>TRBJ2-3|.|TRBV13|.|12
CASSTSTDTQYF
TGTGCCAGCAGCACTAGCACAGATACGCAGTATTTT